Listed below are T cell receptor beta chains from one sample, sequenced in a study of CD8+ T cells in alopecia areata. TCRdb keeps only in-frame clones here, not all; method: immunoSEQ multiplex PCR. The sample includes around 190,000 clones, more than 50% of them seen just once. Source material: CD8+ T cells sorted from blood. The receptor source for this set is a human donor in good health. Both conserved end residues are part of each CDR3. The D gene is left open where the match is weak. The size field is filled for only some rows; it gives once, few, many or a size class.

TGTGCCAGCAGCTCATCCAGCAGCCTCTACGAGCAGTACTTC	CASSSSSSLYEQYF	.	.	TRBJ2-7	TRBV7-8
TGCGCCAGCAGGCTGGGAGACATTCAGTACTTC	CASRLGDIQYF	.	once	TRBJ2-4	TRBV4-1
TGTGCCAGCAGCCTCCGGGCCGTGAATGAAAAACTGTTTTTT	CASSLRAVNEKLFF	.	.	TRBJ1-4	TRBV13
TGTGCCAGCAGTGTCTCGGGACAGAGCTACGAGCAGTACTTC	CASSVSGQSYEQYF	TRBD1	.	TRBJ2-7	TRBV25-1
TGCGCCAGCAGCCAGGGGCTAGCGGGGGACTACGAGCAGTACTTC	CASSQGLAGDYEQYF	TRBD2	.	TRBJ2-7	TRBV4-1
TGCGCCAGCAGGGACAGGGGTGGAGGTCAGCCCCAGCATTTT	CASRDRGGGQPQHF	TRBD1	.	TRBJ1-5	TRBV10-2
TGTGCCAGCAGTTACTCGAGCGGCCACGAGCAGTACTTC	CASSYSSGHEQYF	.	.	TRBJ2-7	TRBV6-6
TGTGCCAGCAGTTTAACCGGACAGGGTCTGAACACTGAAGCTTTCTTT	CASSLTGQGLNTEAFF	TRBD1	.	TRBJ1-1	TRBV28
TGCAGCGTTGAAGCTCCCCCTACGAGGGGCATGAACACTGAAGCTTTCTTT	CSVEAPPTRGMNTEAFF	.	.	TRBJ1-1	TRBV29-1
TGTGCCAGCAGCTTCATGGGCGGGGGCACAGATACGCAGTATTTT	CASSFMGGGTDTQYF	.	few	TRBJ2-3	TRBV11-2
TGTGCCAGCAGCGACCCTCCGTGGGAGCTGTTTTTT	CASSDPPWELFF	.	.	TRBJ2-2	TRBV6-6
TGTGCCAGCAGCTGGGACAGGGTCGGGCACGAGCAGTACTTC	CASSWDRVGHEQYF	TRBD1	few	TRBJ2-7	TRBV7-2
TGTGCCAGCAGTGACTCGCCAGGGTCGAACACTGAAGCTTTCTTT	CASSDSPGSNTEAFF	.	.	TRBJ1-1	TRBV6-4
TGTGCCAGCAGGGGGACTGGGGACACTGAAGCTTTCTTT	CASRGTGDTEAFF	.	.	TRBJ1-1	TRBV6-5
TGTGCCACCAGGACTAGCGGGGGGGCGAACACCGGGGAGCTGTTTTTT	CATRTSGGANTGELFF	TRBD2	few	TRBJ2-2	TRBV15
TGTGCCAGAGGACTAGCGGACAATGAGCAGTTCTTC	CARGLADNEQFF	TRBD2	few	TRBJ2-1	TRBV19
TGCGCCAGCAGCTCCGGGACAGGGGAAGGCTACACCTTC	CASSSGTGEGYTF	TRBD1	.	TRBJ1-2	TRBV5-1